One sample yielded the 7 T cell receptor beta chains listed below, sequenced in a study of T cell repertoires in cytomegalovirus infection. TCRdb processed the reads anew with MiXCR; each CDR3 protein has one entry. The sample yields about 150,000 distinct CDR3 sequences, 32% seen once. Their specific antigens are unknown. The material was CD8+ T cells from cultured PBMCs, obtained from culture after CMV antigen stimulation. These receptors all stem from a human donor in good health (CMV status not recorded). Some clones in this sample may be carry-over from other donors' samples.

The rearrangement joins TRBV4-1 to TRBJ2-7; possibly TRBD2 for D (6 bases). Germline lookup yields CDR1 MGHRA and CDR2 YSYEKL. V dropped 0 bases and J dropped 3 bases, with 18 bases sitting between them. CDR3 size: 17 residues. DNA for the CDR3: TGCGCCAGCAGCCAAGATCCCCACGTGGAGGGCGACTACGAGCAGTACTTC. This gives the protein CASSQDPHVEGDYEQYF.

This clonotype was seen ten or more times. The V and J genes are TRBV27 and TRBJ2-5; a possible D gene is TRBD2 (5 bases). The CDR3 consists of 14 residues. V was trimmed by 2 bases and J by 5 bases, leaving 12 bases between them. Per germline, CDR1 MNHEY and CDR2 SMNVEV (reference sequence). The DNA of the CDR3 is TGTGCCAGCAGTTTAGCCGGGGTTCGGGAGACCCAGTACTTC. This sequence encodes CASSLAGVRETQYF.

CDR3: CASSPRGLNTGELFF. CDR3 DNA: TGTGCCAGCAGTCCCCGTGGCTTGAACACCGGGGAGCTGTTTTTT. The chain recombines TRBV27 with TRBJ2-2; D uncertain. V lost 5 bases to trimming and J lost 1 base, with 11 bases between them. The CDR3 is made up of 15 amino acids. Germline CDR1 MNHEY, CDR2 SMNVEV (reference sequence).

For the CDR3, the DNA is TGTGCCAGCAGCTTGGGCCCGCGGGACAACTCCTACGAGCAGTACTTC. This codes for CASSLGPRDNSYEQYF. The chain carries TRBV5-4 and TRBJ2-7; D could derive from TRBD1 or TRBD2 (6 bases each). With 0 bases removed from V and 0 bases from J, the gap between germline ends came to 13 bases. Germline CDR1 is SGHNT and CDR2 is YYREEE (reference sequence). This CDR3 has 16 amino acids.

The V gene is TRBV4-1, the J gene TRBJ2-7; 7 bases agree with TRBD2. The CDR3 length is 16 residues. Trimming took 4 bases from V and 3 from J; bases not matched to a gene: 12. Germline assignment: CDR1 MGHRA and CDR2 YSYEKL. CDR3 in DNA: TGCGCCAGCAGCCCCCAATCTGGGGGACTAAACTACGAGCAGTACTTC. This codes for CASSPQSGGLNYEQYF.

In this sample, this clonotype turned up a few times. J is TRBJ2-3 and V is TRBV20-1; 7 positions agree with TRBD1. With 3 bases clipped from V and 2 bases from J, the junction kept 5 bases outside the gene matches. Germline loops: CDR1 DFQATT, CDR2 SNEGSKA (reference sequence). The CDR3 consists of 14 residues. CDR3 nucleotides: TGCAGTGCTAGGACAGGGTTAATCACAGATACGCAGTATTTT. Protein product: CSARTGLITDTQYF.

The rearrangement joins TRBV29-1 to TRBJ2-2; no firm D call. The CDR3 length is 11 residues. The V end lost 2 bases, the J end lost 5 bases, and 3 bases lay between the germline ends. Per germline, CDR1 SQVTM and CDR2 ANQGSEA. Here the CDR3 DNA reads TGCAGCGTTGAACGAACCGGGGAGCTGTTTTTT. Translation: CSVERTGELFF.